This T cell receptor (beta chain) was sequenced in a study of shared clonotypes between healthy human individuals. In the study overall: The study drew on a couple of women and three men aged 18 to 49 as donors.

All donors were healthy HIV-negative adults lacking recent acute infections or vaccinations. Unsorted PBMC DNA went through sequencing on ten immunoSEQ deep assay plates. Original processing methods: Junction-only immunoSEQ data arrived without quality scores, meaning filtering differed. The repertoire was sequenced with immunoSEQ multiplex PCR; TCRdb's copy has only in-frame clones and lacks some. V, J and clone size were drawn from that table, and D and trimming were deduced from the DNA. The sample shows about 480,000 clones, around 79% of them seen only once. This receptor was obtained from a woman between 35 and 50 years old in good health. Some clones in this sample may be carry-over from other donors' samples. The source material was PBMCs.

The CDR3: CASSLRPFRRSPTDTQYF. The CDR3, as DNA: TGCGCCAGCAGCCTCCGGCCTTTCCGTAGATCGCCCACAGATACGCAGTATTTT. The chain is built from TRBV4-1 and TRBJ2-3; D is ambiguous. Germline V gives CDR1 MGHRA, CDR2 YSYEKL. The V end lost 4 bases, the J end lost 2 bases, and 22 bases lay between the germline ends. CDR3 length equals 18 residues.